This entry lists 5 T cell receptor beta chains sequenced from one sample in a study of tumor and adjacent non-tumor tissue in lung cancer. The library came from three nested PCR rounds adapted from ARM-PCR protocols. MiXCR, applied by TCRdb to the multiplex PCR reads, yields one record per CDR3 protein. Among 50,000 to 60,000 distinct CDR3 sequences listed, 74% were seen once. The template was RNA from unsorted bulk tissue. The normal lung tissue was taken more than 3 cm from the tumor edge. The sequencing input was distant non-tumor lung tissue. These receptor sequences come from a woman aged 60 to 75 with non-small cell lung cancer.

This clonotype appeared a few times. This chain uses TRBV11-2 with TRBJ2-7; D is perhaps TRBD1 (5 bases). The V end lost 0 bases, the J end lost 11 bases, and 11 bases lay between the germline ends. The germline CDR1 and CDR2 sequences are SGHAT and FQNNGV. This CDR3 is 12 amino acids long. This CDR3 reads CASSLELTEEYF. The CDR3 DNA is TGTGCCAGCAGCTTAGAGTTGACAGAGGAGTACTTC. The full variable domain, in which reference TRBV11-2 and TRBJ2-7 provide the parts outside the CDR3, is EAGVAQSPRYKIIEKRQSVAFWCNPISGHATLYWYQQILGQGPKLLIQFQNNGVVDDSQLPKDRFSAERLKGVDSTLKIQPAKLEDSAVYLCASSLELTEEYFGPGTRLTVT.

The CDR3 sequence: CASSLASLETQYF. For the CDR3, the DNA is TGTGCCAGCAGCTTAGCTAGCTTGGAGACCCAGTACTTC. The V call is TRBV7-9, the J call TRBJ2-5; D unclear. The CDR3 length is 13 residues. V gave up 0 bases and J gave up 5 bases, with 7 bases separating them. Germline CDR1 and CDR2: SEHNR and FQNEAQ (reference sequence).

The sample holds one count of this clonotype. The CDR3 end shows no conserved phenylalanine or tryptophan, and so a read error is likely. The chain carries TRBV29-1 and TRBJ2-5; D remains unclear. CDR3 length: 12 amino acids. CDR1 is SQVTM, CDR2 ANQGSEA, per germline. CDR3 region: CRVAVSGETQYS. DNA for the CDR3: TGCAGAGTTGCGGTAAGTGGTGAGACCCAGTACTCC.

The chain combines TRBV6-6 with TRBJ2-2; D gene uncertain. Germline V gene data show CDR1 as MNHNY and CDR2 as SVGAGI (reference sequence). This CDR3 contains 14 residues. V was pared by 6 bases and J by 2 bases, with 10 bases between. The CDR3 DNA sequence: TGTGCCAGCAGGTACCAGACAAACACCGGGGAGCTGTTTTTT. Residues: CASRYQTNTGELFF.

V and J are TRBV19 and TRBJ2-7; possibly TRBD1 for D (6 bases). V lost 10 bases and J 3 bases, leaving 16 bases between the germline ends. CDR1 and CDR2 (germline): LNHDA, SQIVND (reference sequence). The CDR3 loop spans 13 amino acids. CDR3 sequence (DNA): TGTGCCAATCGAACAGGGAGAGACTACGAGCAGTACTTC. Protein: CANRTGRDYEQYF.